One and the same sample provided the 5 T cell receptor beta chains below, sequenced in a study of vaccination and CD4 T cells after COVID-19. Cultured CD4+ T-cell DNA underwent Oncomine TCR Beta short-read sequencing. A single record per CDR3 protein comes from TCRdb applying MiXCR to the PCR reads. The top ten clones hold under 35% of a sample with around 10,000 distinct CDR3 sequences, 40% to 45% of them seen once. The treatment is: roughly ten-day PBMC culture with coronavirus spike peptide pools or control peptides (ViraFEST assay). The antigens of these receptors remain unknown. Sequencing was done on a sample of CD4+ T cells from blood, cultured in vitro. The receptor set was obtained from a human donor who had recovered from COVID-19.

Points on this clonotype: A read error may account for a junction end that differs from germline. This chain's CDR3 is CASSVADRATGETQHF. The DNA of the CDR3 is TGTGCCAGCAGCGTAGCCGACAGGGCCACCGGAGAGACCCAGCACTTC. The chain combines TRBV9 with TRBJ2-5, with 7 bases aligning to TRBD1. The CDR3 extends over 16 amino acids. The germline V gene has CDR1 SGDLS and CDR2 YYNGEE. Looking up the rest from reference TRBV9 and TRBJ2-5 gives the full variable domain: DSGVTQTPKHLITATGQRVTLRCSPRSGDLSVYWYQQSLDQGLQFLIQYYNGEERAKGNILERFSAQQFPDLHSELNLSSLELGDSALYFCASSVADRATGETQHFGPGTRLLVL.

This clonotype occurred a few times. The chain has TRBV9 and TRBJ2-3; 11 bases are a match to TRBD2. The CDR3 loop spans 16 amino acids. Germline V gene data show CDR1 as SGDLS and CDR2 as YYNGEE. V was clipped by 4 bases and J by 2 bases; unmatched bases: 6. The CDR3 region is CASSPGLAGITDTQYF. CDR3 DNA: TGTGCCAGCAGCCCCGGACTAGCGGGCATCACAGATACGCAGTATTTT. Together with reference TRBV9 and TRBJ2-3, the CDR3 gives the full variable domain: DSGVTQTPKHLITATGQRVTLRCSPRSGDLSVYWYQQSLDQGLQFLIQYYNGEERAKGNILERFSAQQFPDLHSELNLSSLELGDSALYFCASSPGLAGITDTQYFGPGTRLTVL.

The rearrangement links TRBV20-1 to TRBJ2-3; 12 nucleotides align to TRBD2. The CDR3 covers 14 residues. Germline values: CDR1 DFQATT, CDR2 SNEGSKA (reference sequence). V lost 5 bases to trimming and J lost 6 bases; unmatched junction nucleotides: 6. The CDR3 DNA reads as TGCAGTGCTGGTCTAGCGGGGGGGGCGGATACGCAGTATTTT. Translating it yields CSAGLAGGADTQYF.

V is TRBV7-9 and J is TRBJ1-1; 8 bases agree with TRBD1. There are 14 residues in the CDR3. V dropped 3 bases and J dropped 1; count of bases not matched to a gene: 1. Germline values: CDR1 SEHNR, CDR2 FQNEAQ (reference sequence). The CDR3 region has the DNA TGTGCCAGCAGCTTTGGGACAGGGAACACTGAAGCTTTCTTT. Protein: CASSFGTGNTEAFF.

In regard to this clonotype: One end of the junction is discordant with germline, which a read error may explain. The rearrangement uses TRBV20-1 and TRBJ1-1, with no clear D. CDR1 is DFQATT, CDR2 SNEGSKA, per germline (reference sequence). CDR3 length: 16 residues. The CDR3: CSARTTPGMSHTEVFF. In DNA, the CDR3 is TGCAGTGCTCGCACTACCCCAGGAATGTCCCACACTGAAGTTTTCTTT.